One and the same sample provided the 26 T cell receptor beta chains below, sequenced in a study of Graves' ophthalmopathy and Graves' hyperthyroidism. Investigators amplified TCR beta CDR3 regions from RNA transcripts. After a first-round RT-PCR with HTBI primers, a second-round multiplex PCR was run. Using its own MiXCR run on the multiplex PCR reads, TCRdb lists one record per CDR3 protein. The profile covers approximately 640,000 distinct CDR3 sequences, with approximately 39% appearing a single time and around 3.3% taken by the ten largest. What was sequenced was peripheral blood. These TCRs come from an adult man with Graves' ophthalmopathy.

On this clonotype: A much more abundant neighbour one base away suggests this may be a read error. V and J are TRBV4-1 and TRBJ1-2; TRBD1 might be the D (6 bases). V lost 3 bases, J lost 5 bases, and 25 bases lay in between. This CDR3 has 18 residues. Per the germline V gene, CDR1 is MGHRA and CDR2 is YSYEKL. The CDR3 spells CASSQSGRGGGGVYGYTF. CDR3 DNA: TGCGCCAGCAGCCAGTCCGGCCGTGGAGGGGGGGGAGTGTATGGCTACACCTTC.

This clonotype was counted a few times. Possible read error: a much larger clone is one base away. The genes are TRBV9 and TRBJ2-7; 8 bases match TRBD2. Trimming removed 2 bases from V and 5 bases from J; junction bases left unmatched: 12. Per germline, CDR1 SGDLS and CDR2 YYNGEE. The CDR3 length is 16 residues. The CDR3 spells CASSVSPGRRGDEQYV. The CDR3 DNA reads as TGTGCCAGCAGCGTTAGCCCCGGGCGGCGGGGGGACGAGCAGTACGTC.

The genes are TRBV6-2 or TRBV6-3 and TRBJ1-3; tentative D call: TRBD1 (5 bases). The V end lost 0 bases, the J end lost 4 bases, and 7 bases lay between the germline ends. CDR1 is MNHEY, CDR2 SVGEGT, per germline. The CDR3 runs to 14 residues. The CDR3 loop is CASSYSGPGNTIYF. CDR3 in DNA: TGTGCCAGCAGTTACTCGGGACCCGGAAACACCATATATTTT.

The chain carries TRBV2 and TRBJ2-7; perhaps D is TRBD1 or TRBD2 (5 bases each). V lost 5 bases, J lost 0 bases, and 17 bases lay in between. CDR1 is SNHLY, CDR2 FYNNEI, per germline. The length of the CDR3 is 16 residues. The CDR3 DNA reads TGTGCCAGCAGTCCATGGGGAGAGGGGAGCTCCTACGAGCAGTACTTC. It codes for CASSPWGEGSSYEQYF. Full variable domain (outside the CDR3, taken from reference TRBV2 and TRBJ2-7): EPEVTQTPSHQVTQMGQEVILRCVPISNHLYFYWYRQILGQKVEFLVSFYNNEISEKSEIFDDQFSVERPDGSNFTLKIRSTKLEDSAMYFCASSPWGEGSSYEQYFGPGTRLTVT.

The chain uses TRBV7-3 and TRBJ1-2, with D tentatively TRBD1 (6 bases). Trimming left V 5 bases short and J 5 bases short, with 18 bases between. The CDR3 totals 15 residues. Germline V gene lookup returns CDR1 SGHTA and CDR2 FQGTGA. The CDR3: CASSPGTNTEYGYTF. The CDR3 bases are TGTGCCAGCAGCCCCGGGACAAACACTGAATATGGCTACACCTTC.

CDR3 region: CASSLSPAGAENSPLHF. DNA of the CDR3: TGTGCCAGCAGCTTAAGCCCAGCGGGGGCCGAGAATTCACCCCTCCACTTT. The rearrangement links TRBV7-2 to TRBJ1-6; TRBD1 is a possible D gene (6 bases). CDR1 and CDR2 (germline): SGHTA, FQGNSA. CDR3 length: 17 residues. V was cut by 2 bases and J by 7 bases, with 18 bases left in between.

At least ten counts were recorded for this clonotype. For the CDR3, the DNA is TGTGCCAGCCACGTAGGGGGCAATTTCGCTGAAGCTTTCTTT. Encoded protein: CASHVGGNFAEAFF. The V and J genes are TRBV6-6 and TRBJ1-1; 7 nucleotides line up with TRBD1. The CDR3 extends over 14 amino acids. Germline V gives CDR1 MNHNY, CDR2 SVGAGI (reference sequence). The trim removed 8 bases at V and 6 bases at J, leaving 12 bases unmatched.

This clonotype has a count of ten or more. CDR3 nucleotides: TGTGCCAGCAGTTTATCGCCCAATTCACCCCTCCACTTT. This gives the protein CASSLSPNSPLHF. The chain links TRBV12-3 or TRBV12-4 to TRBJ1-6; no firm D call. V lost 2 bases and J 7 bases, leaving 6 bases between the germline ends. The CDR3 sequence is 13 residues long.

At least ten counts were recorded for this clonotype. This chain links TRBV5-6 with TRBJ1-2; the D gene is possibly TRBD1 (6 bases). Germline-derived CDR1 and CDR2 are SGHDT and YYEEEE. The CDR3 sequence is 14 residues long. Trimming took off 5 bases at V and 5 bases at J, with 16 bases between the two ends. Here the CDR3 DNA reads TGTGCCAGCAGTTTACTACAGGGTGGTTATGGCTACACCTTC. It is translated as CASSLLQGGYGYTF.

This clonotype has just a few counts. The CDR3: CASSPGRGYQPQHF. Here the CDR3 DNA reads TGTGCCAGCAGTCCAGGGAGGGGCTATCAGCCCCAGCATTTT. The rearrangement uses TRBV6-5 and TRBJ1-5, with a tentative D call TRBD1 (5 bases). The CDR3 loop spans 14 amino acids. In germline, CDR1 is MNHEY, CDR2 SVGAGI. The ends were cut back, 5 bases at V and 5 bases at J, with 13 bases in the middle.

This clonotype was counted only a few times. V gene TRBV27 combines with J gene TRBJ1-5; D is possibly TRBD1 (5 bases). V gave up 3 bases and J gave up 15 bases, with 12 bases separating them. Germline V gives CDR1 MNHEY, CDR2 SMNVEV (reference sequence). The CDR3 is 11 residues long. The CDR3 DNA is TGTGCCAGCAGTTTTGGAGGGGAGGTGCATTTT. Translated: CASSFGGEVHF.

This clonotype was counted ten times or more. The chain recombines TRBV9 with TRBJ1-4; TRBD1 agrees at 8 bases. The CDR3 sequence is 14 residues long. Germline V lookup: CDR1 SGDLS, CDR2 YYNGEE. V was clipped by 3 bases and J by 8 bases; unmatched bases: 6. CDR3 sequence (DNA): TGTGCCAGCAGCGCCCCGGGACAGGTCGAAAAACTGTTTTTT. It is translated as CASSAPGQVEKLFF. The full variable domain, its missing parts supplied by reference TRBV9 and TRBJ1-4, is DSGVTQTPKHLITATGQRVTLRCSPRSGDLSVYWYQQSLDQGLQFLIQYYNGEERAKGNILERFSAQQFPDLHSELNLSSLELGDSALYFCASSAPGQVEKLFFGSGTQLSVL.

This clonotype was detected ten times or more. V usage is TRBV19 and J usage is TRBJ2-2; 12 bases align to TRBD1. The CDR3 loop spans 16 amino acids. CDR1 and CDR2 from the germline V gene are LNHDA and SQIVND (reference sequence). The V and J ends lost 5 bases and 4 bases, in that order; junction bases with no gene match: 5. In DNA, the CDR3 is TGTGCCAGTAGTGGGGGACAGGGGGCAGTCACCGGGGAGCTGTTTTTT. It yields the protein CASSGGQGAVTGELFF.

The CDR3 DNA follows: TGTGCCAGCAGTGTGGCAGGGTCTCGTGGAAACACCATATATTTT. Translated, it gives CASSVAGSRGNTIYF. V usage is TRBV25-1 and J usage is TRBJ1-3; perhaps TRBD1 as D (5 bases). Germline CDR1 reads MGHDK; CDR2 reads SYGVNS. The V gene lost 4 bases and the J gene lost 3 bases, with 13 bases spanning the gap. CDR3 size: 15 residues.

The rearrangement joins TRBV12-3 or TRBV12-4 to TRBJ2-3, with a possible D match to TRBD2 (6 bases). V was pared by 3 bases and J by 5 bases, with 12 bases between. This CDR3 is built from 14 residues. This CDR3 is CASSLERAQDTQYF. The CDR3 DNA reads TGTGCCAGCAGTTTGGAGCGGGCCCAAGATACGCAGTATTTT.

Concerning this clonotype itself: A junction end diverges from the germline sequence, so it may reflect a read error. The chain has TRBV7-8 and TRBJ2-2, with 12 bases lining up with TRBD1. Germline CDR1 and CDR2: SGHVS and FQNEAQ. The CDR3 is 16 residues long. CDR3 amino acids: CASSAGQGAGTGELFF. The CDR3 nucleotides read TGCGCCAGCAGCGCGGGACAGGGGGCGGGCACCGGGGAGCTGTTTTTT.

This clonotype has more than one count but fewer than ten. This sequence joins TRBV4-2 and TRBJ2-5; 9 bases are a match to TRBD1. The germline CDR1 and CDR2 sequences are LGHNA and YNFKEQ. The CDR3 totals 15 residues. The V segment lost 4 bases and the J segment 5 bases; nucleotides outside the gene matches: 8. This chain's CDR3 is CASSPTQGALETQYF. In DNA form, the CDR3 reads TGTGCCAGCAGCCCAACACAGGGGGCTCTGGAGACCCAGTACTTC.

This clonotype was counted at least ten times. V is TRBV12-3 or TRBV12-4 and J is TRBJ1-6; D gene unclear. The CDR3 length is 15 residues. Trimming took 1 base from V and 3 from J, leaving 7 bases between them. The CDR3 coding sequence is TGTGCCAGCAGTTTAGGCATAAGCTATAATTCACCCCTCCACTTT. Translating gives CASSLGISYNSPLHF.

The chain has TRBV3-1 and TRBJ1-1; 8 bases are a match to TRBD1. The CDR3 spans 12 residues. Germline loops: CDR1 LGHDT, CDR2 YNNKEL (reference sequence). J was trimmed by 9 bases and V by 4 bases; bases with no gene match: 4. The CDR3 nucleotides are TGTGCCAGCAGCCCCCGGACAGGGAAAGCTTTCTTT. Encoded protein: CASSPRTGKAFF.

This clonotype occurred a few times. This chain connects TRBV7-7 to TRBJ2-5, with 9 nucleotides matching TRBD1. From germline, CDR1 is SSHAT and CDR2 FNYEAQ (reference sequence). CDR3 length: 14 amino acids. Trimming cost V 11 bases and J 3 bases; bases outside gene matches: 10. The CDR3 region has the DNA TGTGCCGACAGACGGGGACAGGGCAAAGAGACCCAGTACTTC. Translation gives CADRRGQGKETQYF.

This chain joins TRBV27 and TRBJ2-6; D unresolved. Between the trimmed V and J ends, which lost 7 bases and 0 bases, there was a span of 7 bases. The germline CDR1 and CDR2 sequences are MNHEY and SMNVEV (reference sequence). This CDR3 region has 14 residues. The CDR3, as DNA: TGTGCCAGCAAGCCCCGCTCTGGGGCCAACGTCCTGACTTTC. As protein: CASKPRSGANVLTF.

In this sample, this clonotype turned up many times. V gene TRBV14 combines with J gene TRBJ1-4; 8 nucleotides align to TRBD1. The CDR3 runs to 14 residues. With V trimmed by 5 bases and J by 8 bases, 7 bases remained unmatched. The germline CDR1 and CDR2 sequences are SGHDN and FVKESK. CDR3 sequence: CASSAQGAREKLFF. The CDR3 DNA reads TGTGCCAGCAGCGCCCAGGGGGCCCGCGAAAAACTGTTTTTT.

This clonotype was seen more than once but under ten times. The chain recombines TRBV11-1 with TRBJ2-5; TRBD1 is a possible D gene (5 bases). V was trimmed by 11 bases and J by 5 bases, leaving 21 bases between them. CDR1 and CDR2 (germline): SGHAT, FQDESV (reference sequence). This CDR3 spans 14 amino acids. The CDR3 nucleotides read TGTGCCTGGAGTGTTCAATCAGGGTTGGAGACCCAGTACTTC. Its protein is CAWSVQSGLETQYF.

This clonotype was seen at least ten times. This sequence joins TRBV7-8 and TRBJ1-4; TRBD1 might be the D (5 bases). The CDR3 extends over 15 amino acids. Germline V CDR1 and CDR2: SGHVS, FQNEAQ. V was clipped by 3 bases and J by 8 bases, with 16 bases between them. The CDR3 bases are TGTGCCAGCAGCTTGGTTATGCGGGGGGACGAAAAACTGTTTTTT. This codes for CASSLVMRGDEKLFF.

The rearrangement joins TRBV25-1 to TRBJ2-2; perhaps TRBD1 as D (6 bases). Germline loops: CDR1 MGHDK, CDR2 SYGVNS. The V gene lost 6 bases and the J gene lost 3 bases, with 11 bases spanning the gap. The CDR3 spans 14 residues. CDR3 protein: CASSRPGDTGELFF. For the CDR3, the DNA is TGTGCCAGCAGCCGACCAGGGGACACCGGGGAGCTGTTTTTT.

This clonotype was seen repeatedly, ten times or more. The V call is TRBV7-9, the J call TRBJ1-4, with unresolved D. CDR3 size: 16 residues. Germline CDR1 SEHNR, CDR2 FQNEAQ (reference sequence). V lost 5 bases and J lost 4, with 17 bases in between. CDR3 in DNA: TGTGCCAGCAGCAGGGAAGGAGGGTACAATAATGAAAAACTGTTTTTT. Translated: CASSREGGYNNEKLFF.